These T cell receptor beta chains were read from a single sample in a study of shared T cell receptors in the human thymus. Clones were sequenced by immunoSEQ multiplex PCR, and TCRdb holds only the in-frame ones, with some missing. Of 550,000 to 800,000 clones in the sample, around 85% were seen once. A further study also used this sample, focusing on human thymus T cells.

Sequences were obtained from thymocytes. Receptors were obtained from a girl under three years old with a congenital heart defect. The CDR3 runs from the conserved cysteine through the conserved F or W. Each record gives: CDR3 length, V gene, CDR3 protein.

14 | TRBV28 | CASSSPTVLHEQYF
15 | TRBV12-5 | CASGLGQNSNQPQHF
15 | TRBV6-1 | CASSATGSSYNEQFF
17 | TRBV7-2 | CASSLRLAGVNSYEQYF
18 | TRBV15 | CATSRAGETGGQNTEAFF
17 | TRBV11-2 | CASSTPPGQGMWDTQYF
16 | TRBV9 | CASSVLGQGVINEQFF
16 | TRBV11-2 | CASSLGSQRGRYEQYF
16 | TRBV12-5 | CASGATRDTTGETQYF
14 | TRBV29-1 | CSVPLDREAYEQYF
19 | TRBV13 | CASSLSLGSQGGRNNEQFF
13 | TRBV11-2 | CASSWDRNYGYTF
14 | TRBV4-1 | CASSLRDRDQPQHF
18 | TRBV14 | CASSSRTSGVPSTDTQYF
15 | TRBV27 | CASSFILPATSPLHF
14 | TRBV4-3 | CASSQDRRANEQYF
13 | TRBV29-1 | CSVMRDLNTEAFF